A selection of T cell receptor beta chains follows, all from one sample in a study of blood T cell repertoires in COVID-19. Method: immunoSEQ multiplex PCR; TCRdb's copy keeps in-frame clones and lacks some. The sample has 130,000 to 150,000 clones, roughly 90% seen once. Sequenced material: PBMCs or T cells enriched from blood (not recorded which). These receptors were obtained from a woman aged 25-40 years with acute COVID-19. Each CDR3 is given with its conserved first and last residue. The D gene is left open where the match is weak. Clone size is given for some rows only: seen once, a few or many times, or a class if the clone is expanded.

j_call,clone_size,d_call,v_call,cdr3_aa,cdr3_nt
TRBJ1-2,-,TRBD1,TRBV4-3,CASSQAMDRNYGYTF,TGCGCCAGCAGCCAAGCTATGGACAGGAACTATGGCTACACCTTC
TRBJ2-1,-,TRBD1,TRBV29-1,CSVAGQGLRGNEQFF,TGCAGCGTGGCCGGACAGGGTTTGAGGGGCAATGAGCAGTTCTTC
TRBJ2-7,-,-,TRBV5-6,CASSLRQDYEQYF,TGTGCCAGCAGCTTGCGCCAGGACTACGAGCAGTACTTC
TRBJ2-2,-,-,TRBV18,CASSPSVTGELFF,TGTGCCAGCTCACCCTCTGTCACCGGGGAGCTGTTTTTT
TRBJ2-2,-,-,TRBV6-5,CASRQDRFTGELFF,TGTGCCAGCAGACAAGACAGGTTCACCGGGGAGCTGTTTTTT
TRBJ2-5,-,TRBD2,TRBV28,CASSPGGEWETQYF,TGTGCCAGCAGCCCTGGGGGGGAATGGGAGACCCAGTACTTC
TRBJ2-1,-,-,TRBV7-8,CASSSPFSSYNEQFF,TGTGCCAGCAGCTCGCCCTTTAGCTCCTACAATGAGCAGTTCTTC
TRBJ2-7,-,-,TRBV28,CASKDTPEDYEQYF,TGTGCCAGCAAAGATACACCTGAAGACTACGAGCAGTACTTC
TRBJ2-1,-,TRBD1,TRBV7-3,CASSSMQRGTASTQFF,TGTGCCAGCAGCTCCATGCAAAGGGGGACAGCCTCTACCCAGTTCTTC
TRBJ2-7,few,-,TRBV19,CASSSPSVYGYEQYF,TGTGCCAGTAGTAGCCCGTCGGTATATGGCTACGAGCAGTACTTC
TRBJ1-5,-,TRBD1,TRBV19,CASMGQLNQPQHF,TGTGCCAGTATGGGACAGCTAAATCAGCCCCAGCATTTT
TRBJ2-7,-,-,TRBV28,CASSLTAHSYEQYF,TGTGCCAGCAGTTTGACAGCACACTCCTACGAGCAGTACTTC
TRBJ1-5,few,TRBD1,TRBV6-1,CASSEDSGTGGQPQHF,TGTGCCAGCAGTGAAGATTCGGGGACAGGGGGTCAGCCCCAGCATTTT
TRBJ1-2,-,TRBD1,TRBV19,CASQDPGQGPLGYTF,TGTGCCAGCCAGGATCCGGGACAGGGCCCACTTGGCTACACCTTC
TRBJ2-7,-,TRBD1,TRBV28,CASSLPGGLTYEQYF,TGTGCCAGCAGTTTACCAGGGGGCCTTACCTACGAGCAGTACTTC
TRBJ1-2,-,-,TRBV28,CASRTPDINYGYTF,TGTGCCAGCAGAACCCCCGACATTAACTATGGCTACACCTTC
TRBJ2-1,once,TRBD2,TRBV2,CASMTSGRAVYNEQFF,TGTGCCAGCATGACTAGCGGGAGGGCCGTTTACAATGAGCAGTTCTTC
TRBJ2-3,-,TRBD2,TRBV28,CASSSRGTSGSTDTQYF,TGTGCCAGCAGTTCGCGCGGGACTAGCGGGAGCACAGATACGCAGTATTTT
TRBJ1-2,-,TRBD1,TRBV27,CASSVTRGLAGYTF,TGTGCCAGCAGTGTTACCAGGGGGCTAGCTGGCTACACCTTC
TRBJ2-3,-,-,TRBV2,CAESGGSPHSTDTQYF,TGTGCCGAAAGCGGAGGGTCCCCCCATAGCACAGATACGCAGTATTTT
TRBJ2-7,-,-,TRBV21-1,CASRGPGLAGYEQYF,TGTGCCAGCAGGGGACCGGGACTAGCGGGGTACGAGCAGTACTTC
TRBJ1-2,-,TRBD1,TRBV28,CASRPGQPSSYTF,TGTGCCAGCAGGCCGGGACAGCCTAGTAGCTACACCTTC
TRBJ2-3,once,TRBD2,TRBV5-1,CASSERGGTDTQYF,TGCGCCAGCAGTGAGCGGGGGGGAACAGATACGCAGTATTTT
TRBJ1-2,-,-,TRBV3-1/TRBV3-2,CASSQIFGVSNYGYTF,TGTGCCAGCAGCCAAATATTCGGGGTGTCTAACTATGGCTACACCTTC
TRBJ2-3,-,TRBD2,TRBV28,CASSLDLAGGHSSTDTQYF,TGTGCCAGCAGTTTGGATCTAGCGGGAGGCCATTCTAGCACAGATACGCAGTATTTT
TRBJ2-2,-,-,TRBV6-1,CASSEAVTGELFF,TGTGCCAGCAGTGAAGCCGTCACCGGGGAGCTGTTTTTT
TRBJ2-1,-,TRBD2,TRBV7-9,CASSLYSGSGEQFF,TGTGCCAGCAGTCTTTACAGCGGGAGTGGTGAGCAGTTCTTC
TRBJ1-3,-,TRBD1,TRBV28,CASTFRQGPVGNTIYF,TGTGCCAGCACCTTTAGACAGGGACCCGTTGGAAACACCATATATTTT
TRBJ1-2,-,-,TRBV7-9,CASRETGSWGSYGYTF,TGTGCCAGCAGGGAAACAGGGTCCTGGGGAAGCTATGGCTACACCTTC
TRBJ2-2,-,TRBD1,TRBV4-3,CASSEGDRFTGELFF,TGCGCCAGCAGCGAGGGGGACAGATTCACCGGGGAGCTGTTTTTT
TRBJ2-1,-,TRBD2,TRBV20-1,CSLRGGNEQFF,TGCAGTTTGCGGGGGGGCAATGAGCAGTTCTTC
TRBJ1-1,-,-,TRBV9,CASTGVVNTEAFF,TGTGCCAGCACAGGGGTTGTGAACACTGAAGCTTTCTTT
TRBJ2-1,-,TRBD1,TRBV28,CASSLSGGLFNEQFF,TGTGCCAGCAGTTTATCAGGGGGCTTATTTAATGAGCAGTTCTTC
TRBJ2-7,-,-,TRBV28,CASSSSTRLLIYEQYF,TGTGCCAGCAGTTCCTCGACTAGACTCCTGATCTACGAGCAGTACTTC
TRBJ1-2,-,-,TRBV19,CASRDITNYGYTF,TGTGCCAGTCGGGACATCACTAACTATGGCTACACCTTC
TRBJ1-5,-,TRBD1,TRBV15,CATSWDRGQPQHF,TGTGCCACCAGCTGGGACAGGGGGCAGCCCCAGCATTTT
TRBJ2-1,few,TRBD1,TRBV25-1,CASSSGQGAYNEQFF,TGTGCCAGCAGTTCGGGACAGGGGGCTTACAATGAGCAGTTCTTC
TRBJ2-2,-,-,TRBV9,CASSASGLIGPGELFF,TGTGCCAGCAGCGCCTCGGGACTGATAGGCCCCGGGGAGCTGTTTTTT
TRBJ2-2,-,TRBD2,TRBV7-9,CASSYRPSGRGDGELFF,TGTGCCAGCAGTTACCGCCCCAGCGGGAGAGGCGACGGGGAGCTGTTTTTT
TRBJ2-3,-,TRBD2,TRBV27,CASSFAGASPDTQYF,TGTGCCAGCAGTTTTGCGGGAGCCTCTCCAGATACGCAGTATTTT
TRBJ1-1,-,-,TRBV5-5,CASSLEPAIPGTEAFF,TGTGCCAGCAGCTTGGAACCAGCTATCCCGGGCACTGAAGCTTTCTTT
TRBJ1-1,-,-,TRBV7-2,CASSPPPSRDTEAFF,TGTGCCAGCAGCCCACCTCCATCCAGGGACACTGAAGCTTTCTTT
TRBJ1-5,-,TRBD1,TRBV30,CAWSLGQGYQPQHF,TGTGCCTGGAGCCTGGGACAGGGATATCAGCCCCAGCATTTT
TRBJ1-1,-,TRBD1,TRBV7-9,CASSPRTGNTEAFF,TGTGCCAGCAGCCCGAGGACAGGGAACACTGAAGCTTTCTTT
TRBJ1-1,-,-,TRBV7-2,CASSLAESTEAFF,TGTGCCAGCAGCTTAGCCGAGAGCACTGAAGCTTTCTTT
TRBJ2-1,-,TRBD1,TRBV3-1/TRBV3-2,CASSIDRGAPNEQFF,TGTGCCAGCAGCATCGACAGGGGGGCCCCAAATGAGCAGTTCTTC
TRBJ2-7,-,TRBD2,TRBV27,CATKTSGRVGSYEQYF,TGTGCCACTAAGACTAGCGGAAGAGTCGGCTCCTACGAGCAGTACTTC
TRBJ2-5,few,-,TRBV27,CASSLYGSGETQYF,TGTGCCAGCAGTTTATACGGGAGCGGAGAGACCCAGTACTTC
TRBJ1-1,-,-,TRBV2,CASSGDSNTEAFF,TGTGCCAGCAGTGGAGACAGCAACACTGAAGCTTTCTTT
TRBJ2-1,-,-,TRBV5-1,CASSRRQGTYNEQFF,TGCGCCAGCAGCCGGCGGCAGGGTACCTACAATGAGCAGTTCTTC
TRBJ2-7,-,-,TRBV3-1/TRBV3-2,CASSRGEGGLEQYF,TGTGCCAGCAGCCGCGGGGAAGGAGGGCTCGAGCAGTACTTC
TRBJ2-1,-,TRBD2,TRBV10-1,CASLAELAGVSYNEQFF,TGCGCCAGCCTTGCCGAACTAGCGGGAGTTTCGTACAATGAGCAGTTCTTC
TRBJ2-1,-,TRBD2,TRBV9,CASSVDAGTSGRLLF,TGTGCCAGCAGCGTAGATGCCGGGACTAGCGGGAGGTTACTCTTC